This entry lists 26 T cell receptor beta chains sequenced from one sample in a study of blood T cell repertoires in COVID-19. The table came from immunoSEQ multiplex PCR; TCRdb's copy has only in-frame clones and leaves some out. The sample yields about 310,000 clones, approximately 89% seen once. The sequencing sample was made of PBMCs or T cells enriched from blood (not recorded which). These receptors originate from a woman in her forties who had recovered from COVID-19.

This chain's CDR3 is CASSLLGQGEAGELFF. The DNA for the CDR3 is TGTGCCAGCAGTTTACTGGGACAGGGAGAGGCCGGGGAGCTGTTTTTT. This chain connects TRBV6-5 to TRBJ2-2, with 9 bases aligning to TRBD1. Germline V gene sequence: CDR1 MNHEY, CDR2 SVGAGI. The CDR3 loop spans 16 amino acids. V shed 4 bases and J 6 bases; nucleotides not matched to a gene: 9.

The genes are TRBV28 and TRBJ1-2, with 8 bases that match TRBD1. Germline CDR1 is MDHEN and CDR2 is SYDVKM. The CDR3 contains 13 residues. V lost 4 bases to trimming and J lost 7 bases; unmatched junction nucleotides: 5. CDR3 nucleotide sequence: TGTGCCAGCAGTTCACAGGGGGTCCGTGGCTACACCTTC. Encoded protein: CASSSQGVRGYTF.

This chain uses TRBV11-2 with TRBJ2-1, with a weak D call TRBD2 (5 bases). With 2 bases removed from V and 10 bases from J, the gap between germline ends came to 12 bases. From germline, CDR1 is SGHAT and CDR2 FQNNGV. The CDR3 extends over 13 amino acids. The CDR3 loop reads CASSLIPEGEQFF. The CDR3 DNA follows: TGTGCCAGCAGCTTAATCCCTGAGGGCGAGCAGTTCTTC.

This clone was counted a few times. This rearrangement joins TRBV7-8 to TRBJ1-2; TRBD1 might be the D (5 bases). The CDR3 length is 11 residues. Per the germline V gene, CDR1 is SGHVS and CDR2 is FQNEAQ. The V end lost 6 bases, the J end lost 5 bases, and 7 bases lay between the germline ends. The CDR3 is CASSTGYGYTF. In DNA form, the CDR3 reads TGTGCCAGCAGTACAGGTTATGGCTACACCTTC.

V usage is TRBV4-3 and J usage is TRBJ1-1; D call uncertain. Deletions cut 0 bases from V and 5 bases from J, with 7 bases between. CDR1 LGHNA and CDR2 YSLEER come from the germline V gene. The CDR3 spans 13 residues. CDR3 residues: CASSQDPGTEAFF. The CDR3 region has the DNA TGCGCCAGCAGCCAAGATCCGGGGACTGAAGCTTTCTTT.

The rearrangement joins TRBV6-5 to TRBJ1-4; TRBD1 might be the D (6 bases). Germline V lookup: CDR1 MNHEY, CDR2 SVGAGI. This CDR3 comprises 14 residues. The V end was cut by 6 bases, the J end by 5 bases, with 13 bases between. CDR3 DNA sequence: TGTGCCAGCAGCCGGACAGTGACCAATGAAAAACTGTTTTTT. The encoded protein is CASSRTVTNEKLFF.

The CDR3 spells CASSSTSGVSNEQFF. CDR3 in DNA: TGTGCCAGCAGCTCCACTAGCGGAGTGAGCAATGAGCAGTTCTTC. This rearrangement joins TRBV5-5 to TRBJ2-1, with TRBD2 matching 8 bases. Germline CDR1 SGHKS, CDR2 YYEKEE (reference sequence). J was trimmed by 6 bases and V by 3 bases; bases with no gene match: 8. The CDR3 extends over 15 amino acids. Full variable domain (rest looked up from reference TRBV5-5 and TRBJ2-1): DAGVTQSPTHLIKTRGQQVTLRCSPISGHKSVSWYQQVLGQGPQFIFQYYEKEERGRGNFPDRFSARQFPNYSSELNVNALLLGDSALYLCASSSTSGVSNEQFFGPGTRLTVL.

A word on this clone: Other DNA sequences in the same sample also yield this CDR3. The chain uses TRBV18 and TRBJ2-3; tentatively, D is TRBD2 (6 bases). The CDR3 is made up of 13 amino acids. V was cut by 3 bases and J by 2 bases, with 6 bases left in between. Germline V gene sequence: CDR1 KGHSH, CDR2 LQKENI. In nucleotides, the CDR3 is TGTGCCAGCTCACCGGGACTCACAGATACGCAGTATTTT. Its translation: CASSPGLTDTQYF. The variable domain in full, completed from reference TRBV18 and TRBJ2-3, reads NAGVMQNPRHLVRRRGQEARLRCSPMKGHSHVYWYRQLPEEGLKFMVYLQKENIIDESGMPKERFSAEFPKEGPSILRIQQVVRGDSAAYFCASSPGLTDTQYFGPGTRLTVL.

As DNA, the CDR3 is TGTGCCAGCACCCTGGCCAGGGGCAACGAGCAGTACTTC. Amino acids: CASTLARGNEQYF. The chain carries TRBV12-3 or TRBV12-4 and TRBJ2-7; a possible D gene is TRBD1 (6 bases). CDR3 length: 13 residues. With 7 bases removed from V and 5 bases from J, the gap between germline ends came to 15 bases.

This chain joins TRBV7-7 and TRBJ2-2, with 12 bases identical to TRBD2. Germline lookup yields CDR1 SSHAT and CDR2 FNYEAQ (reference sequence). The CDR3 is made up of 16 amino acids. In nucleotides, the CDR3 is TGTGCTAGCGGGCTAGCGGGAGGGCCGGCCACCGGGGAGCTGTTTTTT. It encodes CASGLAGGPATGELFF.

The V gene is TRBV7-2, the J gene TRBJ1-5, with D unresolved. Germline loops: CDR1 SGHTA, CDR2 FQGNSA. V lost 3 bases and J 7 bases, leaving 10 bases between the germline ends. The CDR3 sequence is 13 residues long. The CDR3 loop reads CASSFEGQQPQHF. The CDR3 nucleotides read TGTGCCAGCAGCTTTGAGGGCCAGCAGCCCCAGCATTTT.

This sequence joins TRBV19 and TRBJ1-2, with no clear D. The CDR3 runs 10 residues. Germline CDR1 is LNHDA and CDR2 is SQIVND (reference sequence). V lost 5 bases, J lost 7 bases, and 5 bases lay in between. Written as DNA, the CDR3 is TGTGCCAGTAGTCTGCGTGGCTACACCTTC. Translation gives CASSLRGYTF.

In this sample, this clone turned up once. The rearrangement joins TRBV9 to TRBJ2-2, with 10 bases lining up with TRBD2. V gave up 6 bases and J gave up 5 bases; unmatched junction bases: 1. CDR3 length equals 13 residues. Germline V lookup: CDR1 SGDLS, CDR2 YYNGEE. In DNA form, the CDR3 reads TGTGCCAGCAATAGCGGGGGGACCGGGGAGCTGTTTTTT. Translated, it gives CASNSGGTGELFF.

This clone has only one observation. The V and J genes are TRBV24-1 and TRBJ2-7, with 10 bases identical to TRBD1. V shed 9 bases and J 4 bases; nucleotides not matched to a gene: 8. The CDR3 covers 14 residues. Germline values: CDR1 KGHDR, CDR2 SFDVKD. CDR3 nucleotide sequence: TGTGCCACCTCCCCCCGGGACAGGGGTTACGAGCAGTACTTC. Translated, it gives CATSPRDRGYEQYF.

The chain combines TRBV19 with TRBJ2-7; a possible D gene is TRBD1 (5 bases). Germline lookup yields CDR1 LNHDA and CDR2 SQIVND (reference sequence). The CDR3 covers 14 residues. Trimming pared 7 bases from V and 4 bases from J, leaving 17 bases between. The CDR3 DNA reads TGTGCCAGTACCCCTCGGCAGGGTCCTTACGAGCAGTACTTC. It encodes CASTPRQGPYEQYF.

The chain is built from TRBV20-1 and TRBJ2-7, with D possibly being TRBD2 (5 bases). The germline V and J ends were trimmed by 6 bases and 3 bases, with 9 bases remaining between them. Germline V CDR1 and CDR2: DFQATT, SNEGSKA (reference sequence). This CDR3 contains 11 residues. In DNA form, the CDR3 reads TGCAGTGCCCTAGCCGACTACGAGCAGTACTTC. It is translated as CSALADYEQYF.

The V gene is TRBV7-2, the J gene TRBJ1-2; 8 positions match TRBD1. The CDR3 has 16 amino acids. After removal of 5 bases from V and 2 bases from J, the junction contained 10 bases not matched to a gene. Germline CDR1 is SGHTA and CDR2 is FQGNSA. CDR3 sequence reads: CASSPPTGGSNYGYTF. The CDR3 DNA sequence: TGTGCCAGCAGCCCTCCTACAGGGGGTTCAAACTATGGCTACACCTTC.

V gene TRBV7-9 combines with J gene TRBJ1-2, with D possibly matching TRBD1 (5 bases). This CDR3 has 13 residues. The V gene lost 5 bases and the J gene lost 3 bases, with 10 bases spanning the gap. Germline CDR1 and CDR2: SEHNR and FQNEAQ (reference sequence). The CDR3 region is CASSVDSDYGYTF. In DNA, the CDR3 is TGTGCCAGCAGCGTCGACAGCGACTATGGCTACACCTTC.

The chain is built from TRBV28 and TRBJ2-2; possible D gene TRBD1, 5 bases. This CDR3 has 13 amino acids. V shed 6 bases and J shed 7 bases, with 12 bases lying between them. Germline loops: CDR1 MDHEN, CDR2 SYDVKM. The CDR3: CASSTQGFGELFF. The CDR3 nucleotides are TGTGCCAGCAGCACGCAGGGTTTCGGGGAGCTGTTTTTT.

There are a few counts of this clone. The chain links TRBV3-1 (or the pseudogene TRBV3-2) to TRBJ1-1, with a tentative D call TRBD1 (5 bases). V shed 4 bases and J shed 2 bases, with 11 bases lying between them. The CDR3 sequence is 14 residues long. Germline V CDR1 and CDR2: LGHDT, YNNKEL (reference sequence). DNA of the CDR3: TGTGCCAGCAGCCTGACGACAGATAACACTGAAGCTTTCTTT. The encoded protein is CASSLTTDNTEAFF.

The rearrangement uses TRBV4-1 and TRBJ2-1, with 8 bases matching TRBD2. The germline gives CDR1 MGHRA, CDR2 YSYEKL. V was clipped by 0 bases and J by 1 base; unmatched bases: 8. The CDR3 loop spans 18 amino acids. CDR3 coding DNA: TGCGCCAGCAGCCAAGATCAAGGCGGGGGGCCGTCCTACAATGAGCAGTTCTTC. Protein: CASSQDQGGGPSYNEQFF.

The CDR3 sequence: CASSLPDRVPGELFF. CDR3 DNA sequence: TGTGCCAGCAGCTTGCCCGACAGGGTCCCCGGGGAGCTGTTTTTT. This chain connects TRBV5-6 to TRBJ2-2, with 7 bases that match TRBD1. The germline gives CDR1 SGHDT, CDR2 YYEEEE. CDR3 length equals 15 residues. The trim removed 1 base at V and 6 bases at J, leaving 6 bases unmatched.

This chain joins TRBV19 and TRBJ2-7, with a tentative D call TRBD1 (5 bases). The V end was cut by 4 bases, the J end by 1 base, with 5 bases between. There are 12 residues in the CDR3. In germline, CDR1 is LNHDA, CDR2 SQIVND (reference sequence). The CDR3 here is CASSTGSYEQYF. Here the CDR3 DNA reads TGTGCCAGTAGTACAGGGTCCTACGAGCAGTACTTC.

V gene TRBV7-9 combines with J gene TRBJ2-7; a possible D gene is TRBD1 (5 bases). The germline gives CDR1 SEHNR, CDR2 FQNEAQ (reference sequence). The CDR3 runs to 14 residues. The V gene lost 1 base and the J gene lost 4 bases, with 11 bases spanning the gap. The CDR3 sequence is CASSLEGRTYEQYF. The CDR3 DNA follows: TGTGCCAGCAGCTTAGAAGGCAGGACATACGAGCAGTACTTC.

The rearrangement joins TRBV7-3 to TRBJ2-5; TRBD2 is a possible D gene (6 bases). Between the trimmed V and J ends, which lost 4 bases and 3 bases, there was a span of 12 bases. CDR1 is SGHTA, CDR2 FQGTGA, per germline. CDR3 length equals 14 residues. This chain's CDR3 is CASSSVGGEETQYF. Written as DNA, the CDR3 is TGTGCCAGCAGCTCCGTCGGGGGAGAAGAGACCCAGTACTTC.

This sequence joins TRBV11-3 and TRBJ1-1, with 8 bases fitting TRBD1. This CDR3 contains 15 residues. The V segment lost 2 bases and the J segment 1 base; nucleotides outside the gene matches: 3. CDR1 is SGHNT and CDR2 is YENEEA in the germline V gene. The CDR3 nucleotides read TGTGCCAGCAGCTTACAGGGGGCGGAGAACACTGAAGCTTTCTTT. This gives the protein CASSLQGAENTEAFF.